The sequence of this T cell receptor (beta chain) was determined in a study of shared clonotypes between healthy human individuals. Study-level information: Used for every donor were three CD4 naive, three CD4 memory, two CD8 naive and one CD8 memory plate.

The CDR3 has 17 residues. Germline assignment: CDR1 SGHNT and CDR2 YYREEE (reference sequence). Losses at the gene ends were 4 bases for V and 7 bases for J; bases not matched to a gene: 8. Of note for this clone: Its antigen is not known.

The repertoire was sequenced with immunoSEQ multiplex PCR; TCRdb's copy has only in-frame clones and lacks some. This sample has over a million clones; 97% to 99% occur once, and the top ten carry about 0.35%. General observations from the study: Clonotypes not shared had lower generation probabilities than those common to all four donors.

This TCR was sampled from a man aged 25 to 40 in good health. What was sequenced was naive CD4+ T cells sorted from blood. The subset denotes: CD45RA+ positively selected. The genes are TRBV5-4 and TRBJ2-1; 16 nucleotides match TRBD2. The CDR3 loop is CASSPGTSGRASNEQFF. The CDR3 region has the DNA TGTGCCAGCAGCCCCGGGACTAGCGGGAGGGCCAGTAATGAGCAGTTCTTC.